This TCR beta chain comes out of a study of blood T cells in healthy people across ages (dated by TCRdb to about 2015). Broadly, across the study: In model experiments, template switching captured roughly one uniquely barcoded TCR beta cDNA molecule for every two T cells. Age-related changes in TCR beta repertoire diversity were measured in the study by deep sequencing normalized with unique cDNA molecular identifiers. Donors were grouped into four age groups: young (average approximately 15 years), middle-aged (over 35), aged (over 55) and long-lived (just over 80). Using the same blood draw, the study looked at two additional independent replicas of 1 million unique cDNA reads for two donors, one aged 18 to 30 and the other aged 80 or older.

Cut back by 2 bases and 3 bases, the V and J ends lie 16 bases apart. Reading the germline V gene gives CDR1 MDHEN and CDR2 SYDVKM. The CDR3 runs 16 amino acids, cysteine and phenylalanine included. Of all the DNA, just the CDR3 is kept, 48 bases in frame from base 1. Donors were around 37 systemically healthy Caucasian individuals from Russia aged roughly 6 to 100 years. Each donor gave 8 to 10 milliliters of peripheral blood, drawn into EDTA-treated Vacutainer tubes. PBMCs were isolated by Ficoll-Paque density-gradient centrifugation, with at least 6 million obtained per sample. Trizol reagent was used to extract total RNA from the PBMCs, yielding at least 6 micrograms per sample. Naive CD45RAhigh/CD27high T cell percentages were measured by flow cytometry on a PBMC aliquot from every donor. This clonotype was picked up many times. There is no known antigen for this receptor. Base quality data are lacking; no much larger clone is found one base away.

Libraries were made using 5' RACE. This sample was sequenced with an Illumina HiSeq 2500. A second PCR of roughly 6 to 11 cycles was run with a J-beta primer mix and a sample-barcoded 5' primer. A template-switch 5' adaptor carrying 12 random nucleotides introduced a unique molecular identifier onto each TCR beta cDNA molecule. Each sample yielded at least 2.5 million CDR3-containing paired-end reads. All of the RNA was converted into first-strand cDNA using the Mint cDNA synthesis kit, with a TRBC-specific oligonucleotide serving as the primer. All cDNA was treated with uracil-DNA glycosylase and then went through a first 18-cycle PCR with the universal primers M1SS and BC2_uni_R. The authors' pipeline ran thus. Normalization of each sample was performed by random selection of 1 million high-quality reads, each carrying a distinct molecular identifier. Reads with shared molecular identifiers were discarded instead of being binned into consensus sequences. MiTCR, set to a Q25 quality threshold and the strictest error-elimination algorithm, was used for CDR3 identification, clonotype clustering and error correction. A nonparametric unseen species model with Euler transformation was used to estimate lower-bound total TCR beta diversity. TCRdb applied fastp at Q25 and MiXCR to the public reads, then kept only in-frame beta chains. All rows with the same CDR3 protein become a single entry with the most common DNA and genes. TCRdb assigned the V and J calls; the authors' analysis was not used. The sample table contains 780,000 or so distinct CDR3 sequences; only one count was recorded for 20% to 25% of them. In total, the top ten clones hold 3% to 4% of the sample.

The investigation overall reported the following: Because the CMV infection status of the donors was unknown, age-related changes in expanded clonotypes may potentially have been confounded. Estimates of total diversity based on one million sequenced T cells were considered lower bounds and underestimates. Observed TCR beta diversity per million T cells fell roughly linearly with age, and a significant reduction was already apparent by age roughly 40. There was a strong correlation between observed TCR beta diversity and the percentage of naive T cells measured by flow cytometry. Since profiling was done on bulk unsorted PBMCs, naive and antigen-experienced compartments could not be conclusively compared. Compared with the aged group, the long-lived group had more naive CD4+ T cells, fewer expanded clones and increased TCR diversity, suggesting age selection.

In addition, the sample was reused for a study of T cells of mothers and their children. The second source states: Nine systemically healthy Caucasian individuals served as donors, namely three mothers together with their six children. cDNA synthesis consumed the entire amount of extracted RNA, loaded at 1.5 ug RNA in each 15 ul reaction. In the second PCR, the M1S primer introduced both the sample barcodes and 2-4 random nucleotides. More than 8.5 million TCR beta CDR3 reads were obtained from each mother, and millions of reads were obtained from each child. Thymic selection similarly shapes TCR recombination output in related and unrelated pairs, with minor effect from inherited differences. Normalized repertoire overlap was always found to be slightly, but never significantly, higher in related mother-child pairs than in unrelated mother-child pairs. Persistent microchimeric T cell clones were not detected, at a sensitivity of 85 to 100 clones per million clonotypes. In the study, deep NGS was used to compare the TCR beta repertoires of mothers and children, and features distinguishing related mother-child pairs from unrelated individuals were sought. On average, the children were about 10 +/- 4 years old, while the mothers were about 37 +/- 4 years old. Libraries were sequenced on Illumina HiSeq 2000 with 100+100 nt paired-end reads after adapter ligation with NEBNext reagents. To prevent cross-contamination, the mother and child libraries were prepared a month apart and were sequenced in separate runs. For each donor, somewhere between about 450,000 and 2,000,000 distinct TCR beta clonotypes were identified. Naive TCR beta clonotypes were estimated from low-frequency clonotypes matched to each donor's FACS-determined naive share, without sorting.

Sequencing used blood. This TCR derives from a boy aged 5-17 years in good health. Rearrangement joined TRBV28 to TRBJ2-5; the best D guess is TRBD2, with 5 bases matching. The CDR3 protein: CASSLRWPPGKETQYF. The sequenced DNA is TGTGCCAGCAGTTTACGTTGGCCACCGGGAAAAGAGACCCAGTACTTC. The full variable domain, with segments outside the CDR3 supplied by the reference TRBV28 and TRBJ2-5 proteins, appears as DVKVTQSSRYLVKRTGEKVFLECVQDMDHENMFWYRQDPGLGLRLIYFSYDVKMKEKGDIPEGYSVSREKKERFSLILESASTNQTSMYLCASSLRWPPGKETQYFGPGTRLLVL.